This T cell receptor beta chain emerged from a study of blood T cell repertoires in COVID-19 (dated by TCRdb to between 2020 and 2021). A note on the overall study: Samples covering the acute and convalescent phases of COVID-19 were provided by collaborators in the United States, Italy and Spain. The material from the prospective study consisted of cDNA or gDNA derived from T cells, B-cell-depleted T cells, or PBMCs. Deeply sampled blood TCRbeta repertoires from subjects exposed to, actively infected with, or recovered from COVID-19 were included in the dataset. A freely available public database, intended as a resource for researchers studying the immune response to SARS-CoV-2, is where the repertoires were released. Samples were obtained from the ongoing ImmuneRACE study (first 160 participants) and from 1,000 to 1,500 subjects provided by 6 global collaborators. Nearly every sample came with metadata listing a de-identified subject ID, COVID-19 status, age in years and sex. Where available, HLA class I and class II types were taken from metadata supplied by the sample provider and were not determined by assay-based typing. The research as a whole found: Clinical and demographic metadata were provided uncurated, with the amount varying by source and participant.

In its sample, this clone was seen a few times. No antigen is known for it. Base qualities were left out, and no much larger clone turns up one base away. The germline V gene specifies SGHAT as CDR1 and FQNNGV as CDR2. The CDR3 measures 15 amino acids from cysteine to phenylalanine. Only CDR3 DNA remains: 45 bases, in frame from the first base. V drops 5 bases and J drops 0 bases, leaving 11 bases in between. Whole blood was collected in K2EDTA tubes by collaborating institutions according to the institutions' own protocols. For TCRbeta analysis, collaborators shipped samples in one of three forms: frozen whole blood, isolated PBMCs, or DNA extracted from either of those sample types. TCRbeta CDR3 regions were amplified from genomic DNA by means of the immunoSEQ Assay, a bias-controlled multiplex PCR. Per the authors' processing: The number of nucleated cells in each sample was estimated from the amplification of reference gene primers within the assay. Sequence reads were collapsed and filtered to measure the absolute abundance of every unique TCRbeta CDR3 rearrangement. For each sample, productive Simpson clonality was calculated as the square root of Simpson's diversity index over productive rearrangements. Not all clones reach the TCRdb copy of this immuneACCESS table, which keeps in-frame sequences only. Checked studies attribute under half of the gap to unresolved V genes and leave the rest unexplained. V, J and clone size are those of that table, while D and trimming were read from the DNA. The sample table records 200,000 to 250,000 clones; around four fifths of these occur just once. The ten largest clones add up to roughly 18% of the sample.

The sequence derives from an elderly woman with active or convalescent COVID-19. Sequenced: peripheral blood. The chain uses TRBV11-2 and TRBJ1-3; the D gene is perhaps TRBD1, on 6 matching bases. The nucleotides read TGTGCCAGCAGCCCTGGGACATCCTCTGGAAACACCATATATTTT. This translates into CASSPGTSSGNTIYF.